A single sample gave rise to the 13 T cell receptor beta chains below, sequenced in a study of blood T cell repertoires in COVID-19. Generated by immunoSEQ multiplex PCR, the TCRdb table keeps only in-frame clones and is missing some. The sample includes approximately 300,000 clones, just under 90% of them seen just once. Specimen: peripheral blood. The receptors come from a woman in her 50s with COVID-19, enrolled during active disease.

The chain combines TRBV7-2 with TRBJ1-4; the D gene is possibly TRBD1 (6 bases). The CDR3 is made up of 15 amino acids. Germline values: CDR1 SGHTA, CDR2 FQGNSA. Trimming took 6 bases from V and 10 from J, leaving 21 bases between them. The DNA for the CDR3 is TGTGCCAGCAGTGATACAGGGTTATCTGTCCGAAAACTGTTTTTT. The encoded protein is CASSDTGLSVRKLFF.

The chain recombines TRBV3-1 (or the pseudogene TRBV3-2) with TRBJ2-3, with 9 nucleotides matching TRBD2. The CDR3 is made up of 16 amino acids. Trimming removed 4 bases from V and 3 bases from J; junction bases left unmatched: 8. Per the germline V gene, CDR1 is LGHDT and CDR2 is YNNKEL (reference sequence). CDR3 nucleotide sequence: TGTGCCAGCAGCCGGGATAGCGGGAGTACGACAGATACGCAGTATTTT. It is translated as CASSRDSGSTTDTQYF.

The chain combines TRBV5-1 with TRBJ1-1, with 10 bases aligning to TRBD1. The CDR3 loop spans 14 amino acids. Germline V gene lookup returns CDR1 SGHRS and CDR2 YFSETQ. Germline trimming cut 4 bases from V and 6 bases from J; bases unmatched to any gene: 6. CDR3 sequence reads: CASSGGQGLSEAFF. The CDR3 coding sequence is TGCGCCAGCAGCGGGGGACAGGGGCTGTCTGAAGCTTTCTTT.

The chain links TRBV18 to TRBJ2-7, with 7 bases that match TRBD2. There are 14 residues in the CDR3. V gave up 4 bases and J gave up 0 bases; unmatched junction bases: 3. Germline CDR1 KGHSH, CDR2 LQKENI. Here the CDR3 reads CASSLSGNSYEQYF. The CDR3 DNA is TGTGCCAGCTCACTCAGCGGGAACTCCTACGAGCAGTACTTC.

This chain connects TRBV5-1 to TRBJ1-2, with a possible D match to TRBD1 (6 bases). Germline-derived CDR1 and CDR2 are SGHRS and YFSETQ. The CDR3 length is 14 residues. The CDR3: CANDRQEANYGYTF. The CDR3 nucleotides read TGCGCGAACGATCGACAGGAAGCTAACTATGGCTACACCTTC.

The chain is built from TRBV29-1 and TRBJ2-1; D perhaps matches TRBD2 (6 bases). CDR1 and CDR2 (germline): SQVTM, ANQGSEA. Trimming removed 8 bases from V and 0 bases from J, with 14 bases in between. The CDR3 sequence is 14 residues long. The CDR3 sequence: CSTGRGNSYNEQFF. The CDR3 bases are TGCAGCACCGGGAGAGGTAACTCCTACAATGAGCAGTTCTTC.

V gene TRBV19 combines with J gene TRBJ1-2; D is unresolved. The CDR3 is made up of 13 amino acids. Trimming took 0 bases from V and 5 from J, leaving 7 bases between them. CDR1 and CDR2 (germline): LNHDA, SQIVND (reference sequence). CDR3 sequence: CASSIEESYGYTF. DNA for the CDR3: TGTGCCAGTAGTATAGAGGAGTCGTATGGCTACACCTTC.

V and J are TRBV30 and TRBJ1-2; no clear D. Germline assignment: CDR1 GTSNPN and CDR2 SVGIG (reference sequence). Trimming removed 4 bases from V and 7 bases from J, with 22 bases in between. The CDR3 spans 15 residues. The CDR3 is CAWIPPGSPIPGYTF. In DNA, the CDR3 is TGTGCCTGGATTCCCCCCGGGAGTCCGATTCCTGGCTACACCTTC.

The chain is built from TRBV6-6 and TRBJ1-6; tentatively, D is TRBD1 (5 bases). In germline, CDR1 is MNHNY, CDR2 SVGAGI (reference sequence). Trimming took off 5 bases at V and 5 bases at J, with 10 bases between the two ends. The CDR3 runs to 14 residues. The CDR3 sequence is CASSIRQHNSPLHF. DNA of the CDR3: TGTGCCAGCAGTATACGACAGCATAATTCACCCCTCCACTTT.

The chain recombines TRBV5-1 with TRBJ2-1; 11 bases map to TRBD2. CDR1 is SGHRS and CDR2 is YFSETQ in the germline V gene. With 4 bases clipped from V and 7 bases from J, the junction kept 7 bases outside the gene matches. The CDR3 runs 15 residues. DNA of the CDR3: TGCGCCAGCAGCCCCGGGACTAGCGGAAATAATGAGCAGTTCTTC. It codes for CASSPGTSGNNEQFF.

The chain is built from TRBV6-5 and TRBJ1-1; the D is unclear. CDR1 and CDR2 from the germline V gene are MNHEY and SVGAGI. V was trimmed by 2 bases and J by 4 bases, leaving 17 bases between them. The CDR3 length is 16 residues. CDR3 DNA: TGTGCCAGCAGTTACGCGCCAGCCGGGGATGTCACTGAAGCTTTCTTT. The encoded protein is CASSYAPAGDVTEAFF.

The genes are TRBV5-1 and TRBJ2-7, with a possible D match to TRBD2 (6 bases). Trimming removed 0 bases at V and 6 bases at J, with 10 bases between. The CDR3 spans 13 residues. CDR1 and CDR2 from the germline V gene are SGHRS and YFSETQ. The CDR3 bases are TGCGCCAGCAGCTTGGGACTCGGGGGCGAGCAGTACTTC. Its translation is CASSLGLGGEQYF.

The chain joins TRBV7-7 to TRBJ1-3; D not resolved. This CDR3 is built from 15 residues. Trimming removed 2 bases from V and 0 bases from J, with 8 bases in between. Germline values: CDR1 SSHAT, CDR2 FNYEAQ (reference sequence). The CDR3 DNA is TGTGCCAGCAGCTTATCTATGAACTCTGGAAACACCATATATTTT. As protein: CASSLSMNSGNTIYF. Full variable domain (outside the CDR3, taken from reference TRBV7-7 and TRBJ1-3): GAGVSQSPRYKVTKRGQDVTLRCDPISSHATLYWYQQALGQGPEFLTYFNYEAQPDKSGLPSDRFSAERPEGSISTLTIQRTEQRDSAMYRCASSLSMNSGNTIYFGEGSWLTVV.